Listed below are T cell receptor beta chains from one sample, sequenced in a study of T cell repertoires in cytomegalovirus infection. TCRdb fed the reads into MiXCR, producing one record per CDR3 protein. The repertoire holds about 340,000 distinct CDR3 sequences, 29% seen once, with 20% in the top ten. Their target antigens are unknown. Here the sequenced sample was cultured PBMCs, taken from culture after CMV antigen stimulation. These receptors all stem from a human donor in good health (CMV status not recorded). Some clones in this sample may be carry-over from other donors' samples. CDR3s include the opening cysteine and the closing phenylalanine or tryptophan. Each record gives: V gene, D gene, clone size, J gene, CDR3 protein, CDR3 DNA. A D gene is named only where the DNA matches it firmly. The size entry is marked missing in some rows and otherwise reads once, few, many or a size class.

TRBV7-8	-	-	TRBJ1-5	CASSRDWGRSGNQPQHF	TGTGCCAGCAGCCGAGACTGGGGGAGGTCGGGCAATCAGCCCCAGCATTTT
TRBV19	-	-	TRBJ1-1	CASSLLTRGTEAFF	TGTGCCAGTAGTCTTCTCACAAGGGGCACTGAAGCTTTCTTT
TRBV5-1	-	few	TRBJ1-1	CASYEAGADEAFF	TGCGCCAGCTACGAGGCCGGGGCCGATGAAGCTTTCTTT
TRBV2	-	-	TRBJ1-1	CASKTEMNTEAFF	TGTGCCAGCAAGACGGAGATGAACACTGAAGCTTTCTTT
TRBV7-2	-	-	TRBJ2-5	CASSLTGGEETQYF	TGTGCCAGCAGCTTAACCGGGGGCGAGGAGACCCAGTACTTC
TRBV28	-	many	TRBJ2-7	CASSLPHGQDSYEQYF	TGTGCCAGCAGTCTCCCCCATGGCCAGGACTCCTACGAGCAGTACTTC
TRBV7-8	-	-	TRBJ2-1	CASTPLPAAEQFF	TGTGCCAGCACCCCCCTGCCAGCGGCGGAGCAGTTCTTC
TRBV19	TRBD1	few	TRBJ2-1	CASSIQGQGYNEQFF	TGTGCCAGTAGTATTCAGGGACAGGGATACAATGAGCAGTTCTTC
TRBV7-6	TRBD1	many	TRBJ2-7	CASSLGQGAYEQYF	TGTGCCAGCAGCTTAGGACAGGGGGCCTACGAGCAGTACTTC
TRBV7-3	TRBD2	-	TRBJ2-1	CASSSPGLAGGGDEQFF	TGTGCCAGCAGCTCTCCGGGACTAGCGGGAGGTGGGGATGAGCAGTTCTTC
TRBV10-3	-	-	TRBJ2-7	CAISALGGESEQYF	TGTGCCATCAGTGCGCTGGGGGGCGAGAGCGAGCAGTACTTC
TRBV13	-	-	TRBJ1-2	CASSLGYGKGEGYGYTF	TGTGCCAGCAGCTTAGGCTATGGAAAAGGGGAGGGCTATGGCTACACCTTC
TRBV7-2	-	-	TRBJ2-7	CASSSFLYEQYF	TGTGCCAGCAGCTCATTCCTCTACGAGCAGTACTTC
TRBV7-7	TRBD1	few	TRBJ2-3	CASSQDREGDTQYF	TGTGCTAGCAGCCAAGACAGGGAAGGAGATACGCAGTATTTT
TRBV23-1	-	few	TRBJ2-1	CASSFTSKSGSHLDNEQFF	TGCGCCAGCAGCTTTACCTCGAAGTCAGGAAGCCACCTTGACAATGAGCAGTTCTTC
TRBV7-2	TRBD2	few	TRBJ2-7	CASSLRLAGGPPYEQYF	TGTGCCAGCAGCTTACGACTAGCGGGGGGACCCCCCTACGAGCAGTACTTC
TRBV29-1	TRBD1	-	TRBJ2-4	CSARQGADIQYF	TGCAGCGCTCGACAGGGGGCGGACATTCAGTACTTC
TRBV3-1	TRBD2	-	TRBJ2-1	CASSQVGASGRRAEQFF	TGTGCCAGCAGCCAAGTTGGGGCGAGCGGGAGAAGGGCCGAGCAGTTCTTC
TRBV6-1	TRBD1	few	TRBJ2-1	CASSEGSGGVGEQFF	TGTGCCAGCAGTGAAGGTTCAGGGGGAGTAGGGGAGCAGTTCTTC
TRBV7-9	-	few	TRBJ2-7	CASSSRGAEQYF	TGTGCCAGCAGCTCCCGTGGTGCGGAGCAGTACTTC
TRBV7-4	-	-	TRBJ1-2	CASSLALHGAGYTF	TGTGCCAGCAGCCTCGCCCTTCACGGGGCAGGCTACACCTTC
TRBV28	-	-	TRBJ1-5	CASLLARGWGHQPQHF	TGTGCCAGCCTTTTGGCCCGGGGTTGGGGCCATCAGCCCCAGCATTTT
TRBV5-1	TRBD1	-	TRBJ1-1	CASSFTGGIRRSEAFF	TGCGCCAGCAGCTTTACAGGGGGAATTAGAAGGTCTGAAGCTTTCTTT
TRBV30	-	few	TRBJ2-7	CAWDRLSSYEQYF	TGTGCCTGGGACCGACTGAGCTCCTACGAGCAGTACTTC
TRBV12-3/TRBV12-4	-	once	TRBJ2-7	CASCPGEAYEQYF	TGTGCCAGCTGCCCTGGGGAGGCCTACGAGCAGTACTTC
TRBV7-6	TRBD2	-	TRBJ2-5	CASSNRLAGDQETQYF	TGTGCCAGCAGCAACCGACTAGCGGGGGACCAAGAGACCCAGTACTTC
TRBV7-6	-	-	TRBJ2-3	CASSTAPLDTQYF	TGTGCCAGCAGCACCGCCCCGTTGGATACGCAGTATTTT
TRBV6-1	TRBD2	-	TRBJ2-3	CASKGTSGSRPRRDTQYF	TGTGCCAGCAAGGGGACTAGCGGGAGTAGGCCCCGAAGGGATACGCAGTATTTT
TRBV7-8	-	few	TRBJ2-5	CASSLMQKSATQYF	TGTGCCAGCAGCTTAATGCAAAAGTCAGCGACCCAGTACTTC
TRBV4-2	TRBD2	-	TRBJ2-3	CASSQRSGGASTDTQYF	TGTGCCAGCAGCCAGCGTAGCGGGGGGGCCAGCACAGATACGCAGTATTTT
TRBV7-6	TRBD2	-	TRBJ2-1	CASSSQPGLGDNEQFF	TGTGCTAGCAGCTCTCAACCGGGACTAGGCGACAATGAGCAGTTCTTC
TRBV6-5	-	once	TRBJ1-4	CASSYPGDEKLFF	TGTGCCAGCAGTTATCCCGGGGATGAAAAACTGTTTTTT
TRBV7-2	-	few	TRBJ1-1	CASLGGSTEAFF	TGTGCCAGTCTGGGGGGGAGCACTGAAGCTTTCTTT
TRBV12-3/TRBV12-4	-	few	TRBJ1-6	CASSLSGASPLHF	TGTGCCAGCAGTTTGAGTGGGGCCTCACCCCTCCACTTT
TRBV7-2	TRBD2	-	TRBJ2-7	CASSPVAGGLGEQYF	TGTGCCAGCAGCCCCGTAGCGGGAGGACTCGGGGAGCAGTACTTC